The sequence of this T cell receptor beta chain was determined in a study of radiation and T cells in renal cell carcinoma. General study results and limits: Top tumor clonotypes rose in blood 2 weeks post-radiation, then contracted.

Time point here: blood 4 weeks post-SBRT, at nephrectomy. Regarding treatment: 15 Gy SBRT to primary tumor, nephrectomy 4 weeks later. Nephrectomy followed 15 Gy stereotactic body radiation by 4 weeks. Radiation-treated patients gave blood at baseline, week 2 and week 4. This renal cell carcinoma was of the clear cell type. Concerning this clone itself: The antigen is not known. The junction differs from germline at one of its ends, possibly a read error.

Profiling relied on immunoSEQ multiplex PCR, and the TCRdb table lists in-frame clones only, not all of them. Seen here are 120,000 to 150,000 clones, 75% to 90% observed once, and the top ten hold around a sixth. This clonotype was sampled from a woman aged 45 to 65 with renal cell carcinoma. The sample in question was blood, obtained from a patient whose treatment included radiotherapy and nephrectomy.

The CDR3 bases are TGTGCCAGCAGCCTAACGGTTGGGGCAGCCTCAAACTTC. This encodes CASSLTVGAASNF. The chain uses TRBV6-5 and TRBJ2-5, with D possibly being TRBD1 (5 bases). The CDR3 has 13 amino acids. CDR1 MNHEY and CDR2 SVGAGI come from the germline V gene.